Following are 17 T cell receptor beta chains from one sample sequenced in a study of T cell changes during pregnancy in multiple sclerosis. Clones were sequenced by immunoSEQ multiplex PCR, and TCRdb holds only the in-frame ones, with some missing. The sample shows more than 80,000 clones, approximately 90% of them seen only once. Here the sequenced sample was peripheral blood, taken after pregnancy. The receptors shown here come from a female donor with multiple sclerosis, enrolled in a pregnancy study.

V gene TRBV4-1 combines with J gene TRBJ1-2; maybe TRBD1 (6 bases). With 1 base removed from V and 0 bases from J, the gap between germline ends came to 15 bases. Germline V lookup: CDR1 MGHRA, CDR2 YSYEKL. The CDR3 has 17 amino acids. In DNA form, the CDR3 reads TGCGCCAGCAGCCAAGTACAGGGCATAAAAGCTAACTATGGCTACACCTTC. Its translation: CASSQVQGIKANYGYTF.

This clone was recorded only once. The rearrangement uses TRBV5-3 and TRBJ1-2; 8 nucleotides align to TRBD1. TRBV5-3 is marked as an open reading frame, function uncertain. V gave up 2 bases and J gave up 2 bases; unmatched junction bases: 17. This CDR3 has 19 residues. CDR3 sequence (DNA): TGTGCCAGAAGCTTATTACGTGTGACAGGGGACCCTCCGAACTATGGCTACACCTTC. It translates to CARSLLRVTGDPPNYGYTF.

The V and J genes are TRBV5-1 and TRBJ2-2; 10 bases fit TRBD1. V lost 4 bases, J lost 1 base, and 4 bases stayed unmatched. The V gene's germline CDR1 is SGHRS and CDR2 YFSETQ. The CDR3 covers 16 residues. The DNA for the CDR3 is TGCGCCAGCAGCCCAGGACAGGGGGTGAACACCGGGGAGCTGTTTTTT. This sequence encodes CASSPGQGVNTGELFF.

This sequence joins TRBV11-2 and TRBJ2-5, with no clear D. This CDR3 has 14 amino acids. Trimming stripped 0 bases from V and 7 bases from J, with 12 bases between. The germline V gene has CDR1 SGHAT and CDR2 FQNNGV. The CDR3 DNA sequence: TGTGCCAGCAGCTTAGATCAGGCCGTGGGGACCCAGTACTTC. Protein: CASSLDQAVGTQYF.

This chain links TRBV7-2 with TRBJ2-7; D is possibly TRBD2 (5 bases). This CDR3 has 16 amino acids. From germline, CDR1 is SGHTA and CDR2 FQGNSA. The V and J ends lost 3 bases and 0 bases respectively, with 15 bases between them. CDR3 DNA sequence: TGTGCCAGCAGCTTTTTGCCGGGGAGTTACTCCTACGAGCAGTACTTC. Amino acid sequence: CASSFLPGSYSYEQYF.

The chain is built from TRBV29-1 and TRBJ2-1; D gene uncertain. The CDR3 totals 11 residues. V was trimmed by 7 bases and J by 8 bases, leaving 12 bases between them. Germline V CDR1 and CDR2: SQVTM, ANQGSEA. Here the CDR3 DNA reads TGCAGCGCTCAGGTTATCGATGAGCAGTTCTTC. This gives the protein CSAQVIDEQFF.

This chain links TRBV19 with TRBJ2-5; TRBD2 aligns across 7 bases. J was trimmed by 4 bases and V by 4 bases; bases with no gene match: 3. Germline V gene lookup returns CDR1 LNHDA and CDR2 SQIVND (reference sequence). CDR3 size: 13 residues. The CDR3 nucleotides are TGTGCCAGTAGTACCTCTAGCGGAGAGACCCAGTACTTC. Its translation: CASSTSSGETQYF.

The rearrangement joins TRBV11-3 to TRBJ1-1, with D unclear. The V end lost 0 bases, the J end lost 2 bases, and 4 bases lay between the germline ends. Germline V gives CDR1 SGHNT, CDR2 YENEEA. This CDR3 spans 13 amino acids. The CDR3 here is CASSLDPNTEAFF. The CDR3 nucleotides are TGTGCCAGCAGCTTAGACCCTAACACTGAAGCTTTCTTT.

The chain couples TRBV6-4 to TRBJ2-1; 8 positions agree with TRBD2. Unmatched junction bases numbered 8, after V lost 4 bases and J lost 3 bases. Germline assignment: CDR1 MRHNA and CDR2 SNTAGT. CDR3 length: 16 amino acids. In DNA form, the CDR3 reads TGTGCCAGCAGTGTTGAGGGCGGGGGGCACTACAATGAGCAGTTCTTC. This gives the protein CASSVEGGGHYNEQFF.

The chain employs TRBV4-2 and TRBJ2-1, with TRBD2 as a possible D gene (6 bases). The CDR3 loop spans 13 amino acids. The ends were cut back, 10 bases at V and 6 bases at J, with 16 bases in the middle. The germline V gene has CDR1 LGHNA and CDR2 YNFKEQ. The CDR3 sequence is CATSPGLGNEQFF. In DNA form, the CDR3 reads TGTGCCACCTCACCGGGACTTGGCAATGAGCAGTTCTTC.

The chain couples TRBV30 to TRBJ1-1; no reliable D call. V lost 2 bases to trimming and J lost 4 bases, with 11 bases between them. Germline V gives CDR1 GTSNPN, CDR2 SVGIG (reference sequence). The CDR3 is made up of 13 amino acids. The CDR3 DNA follows: TGTGCCTGGAGTAGTAGGGAGGGCACTGAAGCTTTCTTT. It yields the protein CAWSSREGTEAFF.

The chain uses TRBV5-1 and TRBJ2-5; 9 positions match TRBD2. CDR1 and CDR2 from the germline V gene are SGHRS and YFSETQ. The CDR3 runs 16 residues. The trim removed 1 base at V and 9 bases at J, leaving 13 bases unmatched. The CDR3 loop is CASSLTLAGSGGAQYF. The CDR3 coding sequence is TGCGCCAGCAGCTTGACCCTAGCGGGGTCCGGGGGGGCCCAGTACTTC.

The V gene is TRBV6-1, the J gene TRBJ2-5; a weak D match, TRBD1 (6 bases). V was shortened by 2 bases and J by 0 bases, with 10 bases between the two germline ends. Germline assignment: CDR1 MNHNS and CDR2 SASEGT. The CDR3 runs 15 residues. The CDR3 spells CASSERQGYQETQYF. Written as DNA, the CDR3 is TGTGCCAGCAGTGAACGTCAGGGGTACCAAGAGACCCAGTACTTC.

J is TRBJ2-1 and V is TRBV4-1, with TRBD2 as a possible D gene (6 bases). Trimming stripped 2 bases from V and 8 bases from J, with 10 bases between. The germline V gene encodes CDR1 MGHRA and CDR2 YSYEKL. The length of the CDR3 is 13 residues. CDR3 residues: CASSQRKRDEQFF. The DNA of the CDR3 is TGCGCCAGCAGCCAAAGGAAGCGGGATGAGCAGTTCTTC.

The chain couples TRBV6-7 to TRBJ2-3; 9 bases are a match to TRBD1. TRBV6-7 is identified as an open reading frame with a role that is uncertain. V shed 9 bases and J 1 base; nucleotides not matched to a gene: 14. The CDR3 has 17 residues. CDR3 sequence (DNA): TGTGCCAGTAGAAACAGGGGGCATTCGGTCCGCACAGATACGCAGTATTTT. It yields the protein CASRNRGHSVRTDTQYF.

This clone was observed a single time. The chain's CDR3 is CASSLRTGQTDTQYF. The CDR3 coding sequence is TGTGCCAGCAGCCTTCGGACAGGGCAGACAGATACGCAGTATTTT. V is TRBV11-3 and J is TRBJ2-3, with 8 bases that match TRBD1. The CDR3 totals 15 residues. CDR1 is SGHNT and CDR2 is YENEEA in the germline V gene. Germline trimming cut 5 bases from V and 3 bases from J; bases unmatched to any gene: 7.

This sequence joins TRBV6-1 and TRBJ1-5, with 7 positions matching TRBD1. Losses at the gene ends were 4 bases for V and 3 bases for J; bases not matched to a gene: 6. Germline values: CDR1 MNHNS, CDR2 SASEGT. There are 15 residues in the CDR3. CDR3 sequence reads: CASSAQGQTNQPQHF. In nucleotides, the CDR3 is TGTGCCAGCAGTGCCCAGGGACAGACCAATCAGCCCCAGCATTTT.